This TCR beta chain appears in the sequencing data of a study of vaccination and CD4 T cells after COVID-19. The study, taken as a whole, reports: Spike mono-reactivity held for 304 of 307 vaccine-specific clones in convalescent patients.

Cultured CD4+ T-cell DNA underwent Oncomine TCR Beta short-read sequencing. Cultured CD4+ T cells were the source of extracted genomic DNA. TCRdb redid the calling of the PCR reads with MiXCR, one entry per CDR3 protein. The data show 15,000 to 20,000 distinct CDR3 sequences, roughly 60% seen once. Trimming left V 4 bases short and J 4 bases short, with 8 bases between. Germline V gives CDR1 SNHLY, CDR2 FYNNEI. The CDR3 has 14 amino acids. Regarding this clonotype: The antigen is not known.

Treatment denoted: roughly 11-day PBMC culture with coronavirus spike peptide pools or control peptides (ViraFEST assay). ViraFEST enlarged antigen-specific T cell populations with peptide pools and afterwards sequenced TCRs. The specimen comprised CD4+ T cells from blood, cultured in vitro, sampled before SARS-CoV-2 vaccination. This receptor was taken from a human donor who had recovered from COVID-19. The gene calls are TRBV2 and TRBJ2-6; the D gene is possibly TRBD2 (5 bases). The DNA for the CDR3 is TGTGCCAGCAGTGTTGAGGGAGGGGCCAACGTCCTGACTTTC. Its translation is CASSVEGGANVLTF.